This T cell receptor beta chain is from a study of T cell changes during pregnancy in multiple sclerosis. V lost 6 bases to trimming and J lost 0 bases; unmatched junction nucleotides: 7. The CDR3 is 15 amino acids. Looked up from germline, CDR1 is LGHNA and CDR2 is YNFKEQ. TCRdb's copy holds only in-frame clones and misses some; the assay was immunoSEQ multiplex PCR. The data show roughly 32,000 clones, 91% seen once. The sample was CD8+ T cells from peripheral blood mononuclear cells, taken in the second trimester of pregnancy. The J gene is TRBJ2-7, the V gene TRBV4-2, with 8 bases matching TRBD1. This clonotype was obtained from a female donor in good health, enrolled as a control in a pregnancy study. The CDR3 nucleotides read TGTGCCAGCAGACCTCTGGGACAGGCCTCCTACGAGCAGTACTTC. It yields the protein CASRPLGQASYEQYF.